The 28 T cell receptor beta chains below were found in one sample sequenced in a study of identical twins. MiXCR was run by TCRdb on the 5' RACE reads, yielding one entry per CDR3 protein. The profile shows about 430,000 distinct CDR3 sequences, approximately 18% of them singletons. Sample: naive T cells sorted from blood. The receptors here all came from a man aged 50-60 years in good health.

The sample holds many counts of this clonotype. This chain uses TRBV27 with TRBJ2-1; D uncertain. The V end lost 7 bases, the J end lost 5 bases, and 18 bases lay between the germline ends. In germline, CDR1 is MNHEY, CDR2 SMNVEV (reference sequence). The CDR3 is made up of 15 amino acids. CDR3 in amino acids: CASTSLPDGHNEQFF. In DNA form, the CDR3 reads TGTGCCAGCACCTCCCTCCCGGACGGTCACAATGAGCAGTTCTTC.

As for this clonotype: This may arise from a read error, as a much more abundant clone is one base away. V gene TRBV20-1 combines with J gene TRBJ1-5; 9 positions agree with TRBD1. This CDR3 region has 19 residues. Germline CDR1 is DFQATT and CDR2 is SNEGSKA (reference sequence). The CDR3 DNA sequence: TGCAGTGCTAGAGATCAGCGGGGACAGGGTTTATATAGCAATCATCCCCAGCATTTT. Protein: CSARDQRGQGLYSNHPQHF.

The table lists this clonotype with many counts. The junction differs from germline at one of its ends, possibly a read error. The CDR3 coding sequence is TGCAGCGTTAAAGACAGGGCTGGCTACACCTTC. Translated, it gives CSVKDRAGYTF. The chain combines TRBV29-1 with TRBJ1-2, with TRBD1 identical over 7 bases. In germline, CDR1 is SQVTM, CDR2 ANQGSEA. This CDR3 has 11 residues.

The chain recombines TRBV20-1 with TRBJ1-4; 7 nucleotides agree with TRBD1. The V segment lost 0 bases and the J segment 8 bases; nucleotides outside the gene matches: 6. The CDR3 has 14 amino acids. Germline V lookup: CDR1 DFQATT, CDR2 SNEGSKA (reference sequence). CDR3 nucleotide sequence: TGCAGTGCTAGAGATAAGACAGGGACCGAAAAACTGTTTTTT. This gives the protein CSARDKTGTEKLFF.

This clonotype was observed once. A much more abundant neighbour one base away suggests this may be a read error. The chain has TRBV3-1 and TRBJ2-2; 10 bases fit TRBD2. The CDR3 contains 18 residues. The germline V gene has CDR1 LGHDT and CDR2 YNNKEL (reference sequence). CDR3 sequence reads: CTSSHRKLAGISTGELFF. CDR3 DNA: TGTACCAGCAGCCATCGCAAACTAGCGGGGATAAGCACCGGGGAGCTGTTTTTT.

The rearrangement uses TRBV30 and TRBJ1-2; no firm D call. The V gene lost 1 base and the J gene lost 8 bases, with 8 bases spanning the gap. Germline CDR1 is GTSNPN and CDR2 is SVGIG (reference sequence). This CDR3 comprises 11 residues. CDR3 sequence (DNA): TGTGCCTGGAGTGCGGGAGCAGGCTACACCTTC. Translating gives CAWSAGAGYTF.

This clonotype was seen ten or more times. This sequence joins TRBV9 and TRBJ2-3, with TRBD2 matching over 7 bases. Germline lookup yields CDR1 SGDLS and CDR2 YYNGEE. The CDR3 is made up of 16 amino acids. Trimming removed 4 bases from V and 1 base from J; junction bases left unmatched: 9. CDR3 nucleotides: TGTGCCAGCAGCCTAGGGAGGGGCGCGCGCACAGATACGCAGTATTTT. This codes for CASSLGRGARTDTQYF.

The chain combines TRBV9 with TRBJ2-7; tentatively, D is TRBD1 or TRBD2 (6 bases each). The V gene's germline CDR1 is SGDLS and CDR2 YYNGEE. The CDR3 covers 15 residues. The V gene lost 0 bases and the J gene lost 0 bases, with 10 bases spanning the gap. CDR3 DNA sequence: TGTGCCAGCAGCGTAGGAGGAGGGGGCTCCTACGAGCAGTACTTC. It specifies CASSVGGGGSYEQYF. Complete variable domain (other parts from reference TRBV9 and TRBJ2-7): DSGVTQTPKHLITATGQRVTLRCSPRSGDLSVYWYQQSLDQGLQFLIQYYNGEERAKGNILERFSAQQFPDLHSELNLSSLELGDSALYFCASSVGGGGSYEQYFGPGTRLTVT.

The CDR3 bases are TGCAGTGCTAGAGCCCTACAGACCGGGGAGCTGTTTTTT. Translation: CSARALQTGELFF. This chain joins TRBV20-1 and TRBJ2-2; D remains ambiguous. Deletions cut 1 base from V and 5 bases from J, with 8 bases between. CDR1 and CDR2 from the germline V gene are DFQATT and SNEGSKA (reference sequence). The CDR3 has 13 amino acids.

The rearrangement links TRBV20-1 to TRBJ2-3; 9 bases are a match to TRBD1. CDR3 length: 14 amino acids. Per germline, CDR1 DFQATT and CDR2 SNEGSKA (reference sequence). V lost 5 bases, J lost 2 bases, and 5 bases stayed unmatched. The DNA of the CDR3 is TGCAGTGCTGCGGGACAGGGAAACACAGATACGCAGTATTTT. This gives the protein CSAAGQGNTDTQYF.

In DNA, the CDR3 is TGTGCCAGTAGGGGCAGGGGAGACACTGAAGCTTTCTTT. It specifies CASRGRGDTEAFF. This chain joins TRBV12-3 or TRBV12-4 and TRBJ1-1; a possible D gene is TRBD1 (6 bases). The germline V and J ends were trimmed by 9 bases and 3 bases, with 14 bases remaining between them. The CDR3 length is 13 residues.

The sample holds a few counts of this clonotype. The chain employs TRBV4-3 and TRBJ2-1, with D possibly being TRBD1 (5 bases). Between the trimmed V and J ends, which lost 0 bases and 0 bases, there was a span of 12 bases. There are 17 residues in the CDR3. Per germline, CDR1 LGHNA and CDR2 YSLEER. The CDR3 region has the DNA TGCGCCAGCAGCCAAGATATGGGGCCCAGCTCCTACAATGAGCAGTTCTTC. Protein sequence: CASSQDMGPSSYNEQFF.

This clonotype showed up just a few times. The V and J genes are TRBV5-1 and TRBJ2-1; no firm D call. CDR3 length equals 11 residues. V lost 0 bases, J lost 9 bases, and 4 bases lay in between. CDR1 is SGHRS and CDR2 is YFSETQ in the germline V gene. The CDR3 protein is CASSLESEQFF. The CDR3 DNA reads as TGCGCCAGCAGCTTGGAATCTGAGCAGTTCTTC.

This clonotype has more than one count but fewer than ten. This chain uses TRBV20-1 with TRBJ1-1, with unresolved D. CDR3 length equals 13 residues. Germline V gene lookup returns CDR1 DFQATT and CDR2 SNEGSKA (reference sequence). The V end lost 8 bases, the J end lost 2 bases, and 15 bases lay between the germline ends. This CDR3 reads CSSKLGDNTEAFF. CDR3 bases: TGCAGTTCCAAATTGGGTGATAACACTGAAGCTTTCTTT.

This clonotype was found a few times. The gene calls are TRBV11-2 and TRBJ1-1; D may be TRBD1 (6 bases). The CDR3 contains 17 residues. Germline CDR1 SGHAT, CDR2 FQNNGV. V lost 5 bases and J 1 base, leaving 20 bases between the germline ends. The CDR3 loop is CASSHLFKQGPNTEAFF. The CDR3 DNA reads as TGTGCCAGCAGCCACCTCTTTAAACAGGGTCCGAACACTGAAGCTTTCTTT.

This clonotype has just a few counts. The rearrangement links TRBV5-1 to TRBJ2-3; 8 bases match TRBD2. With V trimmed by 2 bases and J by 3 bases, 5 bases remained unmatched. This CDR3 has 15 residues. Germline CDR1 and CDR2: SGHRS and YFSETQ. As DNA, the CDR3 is TGCGCCAGCAGCTTTTCGAGCGGGAGAACAGATACGCAGTATTTT. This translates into CASSFSSGRTDTQYF.

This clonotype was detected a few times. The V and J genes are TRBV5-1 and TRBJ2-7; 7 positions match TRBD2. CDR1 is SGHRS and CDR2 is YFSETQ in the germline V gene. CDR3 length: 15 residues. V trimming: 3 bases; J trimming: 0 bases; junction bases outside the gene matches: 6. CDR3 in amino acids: CASSSGLADSYEQYF. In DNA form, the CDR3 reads TGCGCCAGCAGCTCGGGTCTAGCGGACTCCTACGAGCAGTACTTC.

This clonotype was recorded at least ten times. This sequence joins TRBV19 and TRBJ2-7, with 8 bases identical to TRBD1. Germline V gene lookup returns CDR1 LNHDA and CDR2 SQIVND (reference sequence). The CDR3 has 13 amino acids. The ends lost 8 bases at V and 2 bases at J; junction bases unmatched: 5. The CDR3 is CASGTGEAYEQYF. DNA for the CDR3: TGTGCCAGTGGGACAGGAGAAGCCTACGAGCAGTACTTC.

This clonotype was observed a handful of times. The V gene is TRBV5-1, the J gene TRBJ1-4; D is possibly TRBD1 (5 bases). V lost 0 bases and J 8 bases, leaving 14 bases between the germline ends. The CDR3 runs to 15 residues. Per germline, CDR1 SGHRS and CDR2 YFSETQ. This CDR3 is CASSLAGGDGEKLFF. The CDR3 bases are TGCGCCAGCAGCTTGGCTGGGGGTGACGGGGAAAAACTGTTTTTT. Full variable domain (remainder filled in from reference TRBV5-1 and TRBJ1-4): KAGVTQTPRYLIKTRGQQVTLSCSPISGHRSVSWYQQTPGQGLQFLFEYFSETQRNKGNFPGRFSGRQFSNSRSEMNVSTLELGDSALYLCASSLAGGDGEKLFFGSGTQLSVL.

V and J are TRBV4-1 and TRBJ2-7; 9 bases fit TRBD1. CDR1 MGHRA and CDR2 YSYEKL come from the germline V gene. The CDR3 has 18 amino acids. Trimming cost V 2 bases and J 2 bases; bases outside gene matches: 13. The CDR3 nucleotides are TGCGCCAGCAGCCAAATCCAACCCCCGGGACAGGGTACCTACGAGCAGTACTTC. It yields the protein CASSQIQPPGQGTYEQYF.

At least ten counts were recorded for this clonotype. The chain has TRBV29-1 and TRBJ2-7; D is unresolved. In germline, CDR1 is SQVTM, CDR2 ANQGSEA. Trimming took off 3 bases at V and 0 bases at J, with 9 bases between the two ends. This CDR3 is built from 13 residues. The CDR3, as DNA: TGCAGCGTTGAGTTGGCAGTCTCCTACGAGCAGTACTTC. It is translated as CSVELAVSYEQYF.

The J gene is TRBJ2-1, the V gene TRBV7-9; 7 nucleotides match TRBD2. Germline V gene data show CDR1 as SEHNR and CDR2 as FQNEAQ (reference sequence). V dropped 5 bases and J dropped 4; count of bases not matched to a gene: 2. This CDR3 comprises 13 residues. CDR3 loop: CASSHGRYNEQFF. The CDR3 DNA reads TGTGCCAGCAGCCACGGGAGGTACAATGAGCAGTTCTTC. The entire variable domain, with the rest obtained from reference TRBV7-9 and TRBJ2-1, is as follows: DTGVSQNPRHKITKRGQNVTFRCDPISEHNRLYWYRQTLGQGPEFLTYFQNEAQLEKSRLLSDRFSAERPKGSFSTLEIQRTEQGDSAMYLCASSHGRYNEQFFGPGTRLTVL.

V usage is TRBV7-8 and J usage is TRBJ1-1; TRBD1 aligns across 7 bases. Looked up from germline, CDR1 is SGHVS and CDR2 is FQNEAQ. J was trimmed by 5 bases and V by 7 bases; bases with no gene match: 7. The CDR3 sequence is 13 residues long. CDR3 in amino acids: CASTHSGGTEAFF. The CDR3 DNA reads TGTGCCAGCACCCACTCAGGGGGGACTGAAGCTTTCTTT.

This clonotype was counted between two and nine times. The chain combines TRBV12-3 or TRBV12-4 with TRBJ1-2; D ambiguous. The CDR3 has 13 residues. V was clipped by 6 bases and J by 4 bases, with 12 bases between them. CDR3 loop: CASSLRLLYGYTF. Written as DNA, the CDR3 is TGTGCCAGCAGCCTAAGACTGCTCTATGGCTACACCTTC.

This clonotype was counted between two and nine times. This chain's CDR3 is CASSGQGVGYNEQFF. The CDR3 DNA sequence: TGTGCCAGCAGTGGACAGGGGGTGGGTTACAATGAGCAGTTCTTC. This rearrangement joins TRBV6-1 to TRBJ2-1, with 9 positions matching TRBD1. V shed 4 bases and J 4 bases; nucleotides not matched to a gene: 5. Germline V gene data show CDR1 as MNHNS and CDR2 as SASEGT. This CDR3 is built from 15 residues.

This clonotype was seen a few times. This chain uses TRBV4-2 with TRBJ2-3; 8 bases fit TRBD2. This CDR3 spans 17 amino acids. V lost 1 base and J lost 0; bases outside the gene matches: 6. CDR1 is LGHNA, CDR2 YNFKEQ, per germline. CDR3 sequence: CASSQVHGGESTDTQYF. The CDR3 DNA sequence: TGTGCCAGCAGCCAAGTTCACGGGGGGGAGAGCACAGATACGCAGTATTTT.

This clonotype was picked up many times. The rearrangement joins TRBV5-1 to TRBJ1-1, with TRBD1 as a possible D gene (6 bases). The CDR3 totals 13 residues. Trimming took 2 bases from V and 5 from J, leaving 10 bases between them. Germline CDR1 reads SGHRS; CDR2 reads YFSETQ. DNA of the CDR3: TGCGCCAGCAGCTTAACAGGGCGAACTGAAGCTTTCTTT. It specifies CASSLTGRTEAFF.

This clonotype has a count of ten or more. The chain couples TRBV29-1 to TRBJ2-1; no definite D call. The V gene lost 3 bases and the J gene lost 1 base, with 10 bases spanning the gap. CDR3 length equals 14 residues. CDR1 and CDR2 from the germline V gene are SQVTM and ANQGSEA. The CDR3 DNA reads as TGCAGCGTTGAGATAAGGATGTCCTACAATGAGCAGTTCTTC. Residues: CSVEIRMSYNEQFF.